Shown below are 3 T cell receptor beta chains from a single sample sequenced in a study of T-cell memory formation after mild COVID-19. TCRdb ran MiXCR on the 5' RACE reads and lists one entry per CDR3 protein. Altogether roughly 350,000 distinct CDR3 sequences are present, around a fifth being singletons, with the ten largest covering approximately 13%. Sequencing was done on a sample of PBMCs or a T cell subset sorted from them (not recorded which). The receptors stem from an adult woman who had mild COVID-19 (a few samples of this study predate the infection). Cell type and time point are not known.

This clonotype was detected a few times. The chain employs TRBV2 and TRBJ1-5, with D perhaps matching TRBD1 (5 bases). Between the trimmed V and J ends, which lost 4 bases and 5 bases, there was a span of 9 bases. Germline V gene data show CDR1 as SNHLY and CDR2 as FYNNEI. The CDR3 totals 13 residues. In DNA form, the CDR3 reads TGTGCCAGCAGTGGAAGGGGATATCAGCCCCAGCATTTT. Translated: CASSGRGYQPQHF.

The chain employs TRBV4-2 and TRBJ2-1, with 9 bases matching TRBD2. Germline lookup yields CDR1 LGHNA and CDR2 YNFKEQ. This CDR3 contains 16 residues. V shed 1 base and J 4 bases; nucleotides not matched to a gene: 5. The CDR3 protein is CASSQVAGGVYNEQFF. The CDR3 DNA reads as TGTGCCAGCAGCCAAGTCGCGGGGGGGGTGTACAATGAGCAGTTCTTC.

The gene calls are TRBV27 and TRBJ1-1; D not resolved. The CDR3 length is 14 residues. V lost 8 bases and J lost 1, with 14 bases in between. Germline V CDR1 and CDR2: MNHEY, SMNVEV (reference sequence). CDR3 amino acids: CASGPSPGNTEAFF. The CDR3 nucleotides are TGTGCCAGCGGCCCCTCTCCCGGGAACACTGAAGCTTTCTTT.